This TCR beta chain was recovered during a study of cytomegalovirus exposure and HLA in healthy donors. Study-wide results and caveats: Associated with cytomegalovirus, according to the listing, were approximately 160 TCR beta chains. Relative to the approximately 700-donor mean, N-insertions were reportedly fewer in an Asian-associated ancestry cluster in a later analysis. Later analysis associated a missense DCLRE1C variant with TCR beta V- and J-gene trimming.

The CDR3 contains 14 residues. Trimming cost V 6 bases and J 5 bases; bases outside gene matches: 6. Germline V gene lookup returns CDR1 KGHSY and CDR2 FQNENV. For this clone: Its matching antigen is unknown.

PCR involved 60 Vbeta and 13 Jbeta primers. Generated by immunoSEQ multiplex PCR, the TCRdb table keeps only in-frame clones and is missing some. The sample lists about 100,000 clones; over 65% were seen once. The chain is built from TRBV16 and TRBJ2-2; 7 bases align to TRBD2. Source material: PBMCs. This clonotype was obtained from a woman aged 60-75 years in good health and CMV-seronegative. CDR3 nucleotide sequence: TGTGCCAGCAGACAGACCGGGGGGACCGGGGAGCTGTTTTTT. Its translation is CASRQTGGTGELFF.